This T cell receptor (beta chain) was identified during a study of blood T cell repertoires in COVID-19 (dated by TCRdb to about 2020). In the study overall: Samples covering the acute and convalescent phases of COVID-19 were provided by collaborators in the United States, Italy and Spain. The dataset comprised deeply sampled blood TCRbeta repertoires from subjects exposed to, actively infected with, or recovered from COVID-19. Where available, HLA class I and class II types were taken from metadata supplied by the sample provider and were not determined by assay-based typing. The samples were drawn from the first 160 participants of the ongoing ImmuneRACE study and from roughly 1,300 subjects provided by 6 global collaborators. The repertoires were made available in a free public database intended to serve as a resource for research on the immune response to SARS-CoV-2. The material from the prospective study consisted of cDNA or gDNA derived from T cells, B-cell-depleted T cells, or PBMCs. The sample metadata nearly always contained a de-identified subject ID, COVID-19 status, age in years and sex.

Regarding this clone: Its antigen remains unidentified. Base qualities were left out, and no much larger clone turns up one base away.

What the research found in general, with its limitations: The amount of clinical and demographic metadata varied by source and participant and was provided uncurated.

TCRbeta CDR3 regions were amplified from genomic DNA using the immunoSEQ Assay, a bias-controlled multiplex PCR. Per the source publication's procedure: Nucleated cell counts per sample were estimated from amplification of reference gene primers within the assay. Sequence reads were collapsed and filtered to measure the absolute abundance of every unique TCRbeta CDR3 rearrangement. For each sample, productive Simpson clonality was calculated as the square root of Simpson's diversity index across productive rearrangements. Sourced from immuneACCESS, this table was stored by TCRdb with only in-frame sequences that have V and J called. A share of the clones is absent; for the studies checked, an unresolved V gene accounts for under half, and the remainder has no known explanation. The V and J calls and clone size come from that table; D and trimming were worked out from the DNA. The table for this sample lists some 260,000 clones; more than 70% of them were counted only once. The ten largest clonotypes hold around 2% of the sample.

Samples from volunteer blood donors who had recovered from COVID-19 were contributed by a second Seattle source. Whole blood was collected in K2EDTA tubes by collaborating institutions according to the institutions' own protocols. Collaborator samples were shipped for TCRbeta analysis as frozen whole blood, isolated PBMCs, or DNA extracted from either sample type. From a lookup of the germline V gene, CDR1 and CDR2 are SGHRS and YFSETQ. The V and J ends are trimmed by 4 bases and 4 bases, leaving 14 bases between them. Measured from the cysteine to the phenylalanine, the CDR3 is 15 residues long. The DNA shown is the 45-base CDR3, in frame from base 1.

The sequence is built from TRBV5-1 and TRBJ1-4, and TRBD1 may be the D gene, going by 6 matching bases. The sequence came from a woman aged 40 to 50 who had recovered from COVID-19. Material for sequencing was peripheral blood. The DNA sequence follows: TGCGCCAGCAGCCCCGGGCAGGGGATTAATGAAAAACTGTTTTTT. It codes for CASSPGQGINEKLFF.